This is a list of T cell receptor beta chains from one sample in a study of blood T cell repertoires in COVID-19. Assay: immunoSEQ multiplex PCR; the TCRdb copy retains only in-frame clones and omits some. The sample carries roughly 310,000 clones, more than 75% recorded once. The source material was peripheral blood. All receptors come from a woman in her fifties or sixties with active or convalescent COVID-19. Both conserved end residues are part of each CDR3. The D gene is left open where the match is weak. Rows may omit the clone size; those that give it use once, few, many or a size class.

j_call v_call clone_size d_call cdr3_aa cdr3_nt
TRBJ2-2 TRBV5-1 - - CASRLDGVNTGELFF TGCGCCAGCAGACTGGACGGGGTTAACACCGGGGAGCTGTTTTTT
TRBJ2-6 TRBV7-8 - - CASSSRVAGANVLTF TGTGCCAGCAGTTCCAGGGTTGCTGGGGCCAACGTCCTGACTTTC
TRBJ1-1 TRBV18 - - CASSPGNTGTNTEAFF TGTGCCAGCTCACCTGGAAACACAGGGACAAACACTGAAGCTTTCTTT
TRBJ1-1 TRBV10-3 - - CAISATDMNTEAFF TGTGCCATCAGTGCCACAGACATGAACACTGAAGCTTTCTTT
TRBJ1-1 TRBV29-1 - - CSVSRRHKSFSTEAFF TGCAGCGTTAGCCGGAGGCACAAGAGCTTTAGCACTGAAGCTTTCTTT
TRBJ2-5 TRBV16 - TRBD1 CASLSTGALAGETQYF TGTGCCAGCCTTTCGACAGGGGCCCTGGCCGGAGAGACCCAGTACTTC
TRBJ1-1 TRBV28 - TRBD1 CASRPLQGATEAFF TGTGCCAGCAGACCCCTACAGGGGGCGACTGAAGCTTTCTTT
TRBJ2-1 TRBV4-3 few TRBD2 CASSQSWTSGRGEQFF TGCGCCAGCAGCCAATCCTGGACTAGCGGGAGAGGTGAGCAGTTCTTC
TRBJ2-7 TRBV5-8 - - CASSFLGLRDTSYEQYF TGTGCCAGCAGCTTTCTTGGGTTAAGGGACACCTCCTACGAGCAGTACTTC
TRBJ1-2 TRBV14 once TRBD1 CASSQSWDRHDGYTF TGTGCCAGCAGCCAATCTTGGGACAGGCACGATGGCTACACCTTC
TRBJ2-7 TRBV29-1 - TRBD2 CSATGGLGYEQYF TGCAGCGCAACGGGGGGATTGGGGTACGAGCAGTACTTC
TRBJ2-3 TRBV3-1/TRBV3-2 - - CASGRQGSTDTQYF TGTGCCAGCGGCAGGCAGGGAAGCACAGATACGCAGTATTTT
TRBJ2-7 TRBV7-2 few - CASSPNLLSSYEQYF TGTGCCAGCAGCCCGAACTTGCTAAGCTCCTACGAGCAGTACTTC
TRBJ2-1 TRBV7-9 once TRBD2 CASSLVLGGLAVEQFF TGTGCCAGCAGCTTAGTATTAGGCGGGCTAGCGGTTGAGCAGTTCTTC
TRBJ1-2 TRBV3-1/TRBV3-2 - - CASSHTRTDGYTF TGTGCCAGCAGCCATACCCGTACGGATGGCTACACCTTC
TRBJ1-4 TRBV5-4 - - CASSFFPNEKLFF TGTGCCAGCAGCTTCTTCCCTAATGAAAAACTGTTTTTT
TRBJ2-7 TRBV5-1 few - CASSPDSSSYEQYF TGCGCCAGCAGCCCGGACTCGAGCTCCTACGAGCAGTACTTC
TRBJ1-2 TRBV5-4 few - CASSWGGNGYTF TGTGCCAGCAGCTGGGGGGGAAATGGCTACACCTTC
TRBJ1-6 TRBV6-5 - - CASSYVEEGNSPLHF TGTGCCAGCAGTTACGTTGAGGAGGGTAATTCACCCCTCCACTTT
TRBJ1-4 TRBV28 - - CASKRQSATNEKLFF TGTGCCAGCAAGCGGCAGTCTGCAACTAATGAAAAACTGTTTTTT